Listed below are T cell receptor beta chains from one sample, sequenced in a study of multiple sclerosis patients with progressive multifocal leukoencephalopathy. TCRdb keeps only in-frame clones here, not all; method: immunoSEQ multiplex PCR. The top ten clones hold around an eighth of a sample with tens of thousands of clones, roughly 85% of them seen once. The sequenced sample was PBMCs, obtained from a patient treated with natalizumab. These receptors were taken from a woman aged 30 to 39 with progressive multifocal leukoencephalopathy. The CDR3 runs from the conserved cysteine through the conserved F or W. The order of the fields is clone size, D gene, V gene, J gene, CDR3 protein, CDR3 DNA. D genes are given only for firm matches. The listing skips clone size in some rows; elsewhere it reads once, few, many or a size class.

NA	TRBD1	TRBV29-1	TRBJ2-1	CSVRGLASFSEQFF	TGCAGCGTTAGGGGGCTAGCTAGTTTCAGTGAGCAGTTCTTC
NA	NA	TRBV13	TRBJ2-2	CASSGSGTDGELFF	TGTGCCAGCAGCGGTTCCGGGACCGACGGGGAGCTGTTTTTT
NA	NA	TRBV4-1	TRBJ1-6	CASSQVSVRNSPLHF	TGCGCCAGCAGCCAAGTTTCGGTGCGGAATTCACCCCTCCACTTT
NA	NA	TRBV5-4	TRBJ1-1	CASSGPGGTEAFF	TGTGCCAGCAGCGGCCCAGGAGGCACTGAAGCTTTCTTT
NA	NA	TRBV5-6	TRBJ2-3	CASSAGSSTDTQYF	TGTGCCAGCAGCGCGGGGAGTAGCACAGATACGCAGTATTTT
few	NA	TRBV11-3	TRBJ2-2	CASSFRQGNTGELFF	TGTGCCAGCAGTTTCCGCCAGGGAAACACCGGGGAGCTGTTTTTT
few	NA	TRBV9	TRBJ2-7	CASSVASEGAEQYF	TGTGCCAGCAGCGTAGCTTCGGAGGGGGCCGAGCAGTACTTC
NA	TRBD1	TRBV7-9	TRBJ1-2	CASSPNQGALYGYTF	TGTGCCAGCAGCCCGAACCAGGGGGCATTATATGGCTACACCTTC
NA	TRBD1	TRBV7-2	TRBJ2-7	CASSWGQGAYEQYF	TGTGCCAGCAGCTGGGGACAGGGGGCCTACGAGCAGTACTTC
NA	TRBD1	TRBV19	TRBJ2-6	CARTGTGENSGANVLTF	TGTGCCAGAACTGGGACAGGGGAAAACTCTGGGGCCAACGTCCTGACTTTC
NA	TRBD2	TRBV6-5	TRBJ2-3	CASSYRGLDSADTQYF	TGTGCCAGCAGTTACCGGGGACTAGATTCTGCCGATACGCAGTATTTT
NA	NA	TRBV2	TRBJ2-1	CAGNDLASSYNEQFF	TGTGCCGGCAACGACTTAGCGAGCTCCTACAATGAGCAGTTCTTC
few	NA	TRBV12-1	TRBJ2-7	CASSSLPGSGRDPYEQYF	TGTGCCAGCAGCTCCCTCCCGGGAAGCGGGCGGGACCCTTACGAGCAGTACTTC
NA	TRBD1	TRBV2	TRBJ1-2	CASSFTGDGYTF	TGTGCCAGCAGTTTCACAGGGGACGGCTACACCTTC
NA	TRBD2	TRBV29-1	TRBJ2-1	CSADSGRRNEQFF	TGCAGCGCCGATAGCGGGAGAAGGAATGAGCAGTTCTTC
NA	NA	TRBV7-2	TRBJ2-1	CASSLFNEQFF	TGTGCCAGCAGCTTATTCAATGAGCAGTTCTTC
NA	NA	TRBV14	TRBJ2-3	CASSERGTSTDTQYF	TGTGCCAGCAGCGAAAGGGGGACTAGCACAGATACGCAGTATTTT
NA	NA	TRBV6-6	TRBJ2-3	CASSPTRDPSLGTQYF	TGTGCCAGCAGCCCAACCCGGGACCCAAGTTTGGGTACGCAGTATTTT
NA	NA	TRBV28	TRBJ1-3	CASSTPHVGNTIYF	TGTGCCAGCAGCACTCCCCACGTGGGAAACACCATATATTTT
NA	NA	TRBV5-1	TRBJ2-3	CASSLGPGATDTQYF	TGCGCCAGCAGCTTGGGACCAGGGGCAACAGATACGCAGTATTTT